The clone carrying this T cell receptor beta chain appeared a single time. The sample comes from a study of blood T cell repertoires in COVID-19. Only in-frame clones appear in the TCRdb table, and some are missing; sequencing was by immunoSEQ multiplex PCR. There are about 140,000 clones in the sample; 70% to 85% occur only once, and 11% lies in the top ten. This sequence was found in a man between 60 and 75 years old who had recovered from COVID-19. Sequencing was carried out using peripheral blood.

The DNA of the CDR3 is TGTGCCAGTTCCACCGATGCCCGGGACAGTATTCACCATGGCTACACCTTC. Translation: CASSTDARDSIHHGYTF. The genes are TRBV19 and TRBJ1-2, with 7 nucleotides matching TRBD1. The CDR3 has 17 residues. Germline trimming cut 8 bases from V and 6 bases from J; bases unmatched to any gene: 21. Germline CDR1 LNHDA, CDR2 SQIVND (reference sequence). Full variable domain (missing parts from reference TRBV19 and TRBJ1-2): DGGITQSPKYLFRKEGQNVTLSCEQNLNHDAMYWYRQDPGQGLRLIYYSQIVNDFQKGDIAEGYSVSREKKESFPLTVTSAQKNPTAFYLCASSTDARDSIHHGYTFGSGTRLTVV.